This T cell receptor (beta chain) emerged from a study of T cell responses to AZD1222 COVID-19 vaccine. Study-wide points: The donor cohort was predominantly white British with a female majority, and clonal diversity may have been underestimated. Repertoire sampling happened only post peak T cell response. A reported finding is that nearly half of spike-specific TCRs target unmutated variant regions. Baseline serology detected seropositivity in only six or seven AZD1222 recipients.

This clone appeared a single time. No antigen is known for it. CDR1 is LNHNV, CDR2 YYDKDF, per germline (reference sequence). Trimming took 6 bases from V and 5 from J, leaving 19 bases between them. This CDR3 has 15 residues. Sequencing used immunoSEQ multiplex PCR; TCRdb keeps in-frame clones, though not all of them. In the table there are roughly 190,000 clones, 90% to 95% of which are singletons. The sequence derives from an adult who received the MenACWY meningococcal vaccine as a control. The V call is TRBV15, the J call TRBJ1-2; D is ambiguous. The material was peripheral blood, obtained 28 days after the second dose of the MenACWY control vaccine. CDR3 in amino acids: CATSRATAGRYGYTF. The CDR3 DNA reads as TGTGCCACCAGTCGAGCCACCGCAGGCCGGTATGGCTACACCTTC.